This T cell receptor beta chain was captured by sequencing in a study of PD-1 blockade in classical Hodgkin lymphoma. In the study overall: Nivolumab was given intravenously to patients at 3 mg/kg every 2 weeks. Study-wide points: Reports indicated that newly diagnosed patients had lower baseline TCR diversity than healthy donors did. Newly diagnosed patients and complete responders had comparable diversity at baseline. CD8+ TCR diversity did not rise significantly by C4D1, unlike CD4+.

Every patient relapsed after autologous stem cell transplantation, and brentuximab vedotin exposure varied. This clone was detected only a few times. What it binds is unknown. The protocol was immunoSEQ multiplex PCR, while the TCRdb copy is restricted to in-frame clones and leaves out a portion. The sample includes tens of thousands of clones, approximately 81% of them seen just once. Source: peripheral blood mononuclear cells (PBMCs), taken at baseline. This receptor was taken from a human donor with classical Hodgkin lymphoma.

CDR3 sequence: CASSISSHYNEQFF. DNA for the CDR3: TGTGCCAGTAGTATCAGCAGCCACTACAATGAGCAGTTCTTC. The chain employs TRBV19 and TRBJ2-1; D unresolved. The CDR3 contains 14 residues. V was shortened by 3 bases and J by 3 bases, with 9 bases between the two germline ends. In germline, CDR1 is LNHDA, CDR2 SQIVND (reference sequence).